This T cell receptor (beta chain) derives from a study of identical twins. Study conclusions and caveats: Fewer insertions characterized abundant cord blood beta clonotypes, whereas memory repertoires showed none.

Deletions cut 4 bases from V and 1 base from J, with 13 bases between. The CDR3 extends over 15 amino acids. The germline CDR1 and CDR2 sequences are MNHNS and SASEGT. From the 5' RACE reads, TCRdb called clonotypes with MiXCR, one entry per CDR3 protein. Seen here are hundreds of thousands of distinct CDR3 sequences, over 9% observed once, and the top ten hold roughly 7.8%. This clonotype appeared a few times. The antigen remains unidentified. These same data were also listed under a study on yellow fever vaccine responses in identical twins.

This sequence was found in a woman younger than 30 in good health. The rearrangement joins TRBV6-1 to TRBJ1-1; D call uncertain. Sequenced: CD8+ T cells sorted from blood. CDR3 region: CASSALNRKNTEAFF. CDR3 nucleotides: TGTGCCAGCAGTGCCCTTAACAGAAAGAACACTGAAGCTTTCTTT.